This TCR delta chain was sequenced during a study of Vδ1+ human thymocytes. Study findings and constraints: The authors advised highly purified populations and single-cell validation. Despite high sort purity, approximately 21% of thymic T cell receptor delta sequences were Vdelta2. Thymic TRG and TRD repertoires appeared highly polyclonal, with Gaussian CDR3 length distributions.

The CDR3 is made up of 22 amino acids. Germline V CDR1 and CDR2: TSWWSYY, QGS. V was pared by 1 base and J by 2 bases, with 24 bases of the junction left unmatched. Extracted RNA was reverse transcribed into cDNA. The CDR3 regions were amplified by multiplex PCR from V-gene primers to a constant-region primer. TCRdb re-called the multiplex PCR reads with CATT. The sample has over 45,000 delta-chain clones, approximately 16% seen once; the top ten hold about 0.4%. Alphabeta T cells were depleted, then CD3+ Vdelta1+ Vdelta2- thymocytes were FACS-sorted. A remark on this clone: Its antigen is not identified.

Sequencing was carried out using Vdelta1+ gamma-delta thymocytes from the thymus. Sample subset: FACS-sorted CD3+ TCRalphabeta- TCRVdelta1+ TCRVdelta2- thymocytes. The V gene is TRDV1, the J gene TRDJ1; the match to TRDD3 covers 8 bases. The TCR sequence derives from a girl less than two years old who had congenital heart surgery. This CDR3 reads CALGERLLPLGGDTILTDKLIF. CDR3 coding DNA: TGTGCTCTTGGGGAACGGTTGCTTCCGCTTGGCGGGGATACCATTCTAACCGATAAACTCATCTTT.